This T cell receptor (beta chain) originates from a study of T cells in Graves' hyperthyroidism and ophthalmopathy. The germline V gene has CDR1 SGHDT and CDR2 YYEEEE. Trimming left V 4 bases short and J 1 base short, with 15 bases between. This CDR3 has 16 amino acids. This clonotype was seen many times. Its specificity is unknown. From approximately 9.3 ml of fresh peripheral blood, PBMCs were isolated. Regarding the study as a whole: The blood repertoire included most of the expanded thyroid clonotypes above 0.001. Ophthalmopathy was separated from stable hyperthyroidism by a 13 V-J model.

Amplified TCR beta CDR3 regions came from RNA transcripts. HTBI primers were the set used in a first-round RT-PCR of the TCR CDR3. MiXCR, applied by TCRdb to the multiplex PCR reads, yields one record per CDR3 protein. Of about 200,000 distinct CDR3 sequences in the sample, about 17% were seen once. Source material: blood. The clonotype was recovered from a woman in her forties or fifties with Graves' hyperthyroidism. The chain has TRBV5-6 and TRBJ1-5, with D tentatively TRBD1 (5 bases). CDR3: CASSPAVGGSNQPQHF. In DNA form, the CDR3 reads TGTGCCAGCAGCCCAGCGGTGGGGGGAAGCAATCAGCCCCAGCATTTT.